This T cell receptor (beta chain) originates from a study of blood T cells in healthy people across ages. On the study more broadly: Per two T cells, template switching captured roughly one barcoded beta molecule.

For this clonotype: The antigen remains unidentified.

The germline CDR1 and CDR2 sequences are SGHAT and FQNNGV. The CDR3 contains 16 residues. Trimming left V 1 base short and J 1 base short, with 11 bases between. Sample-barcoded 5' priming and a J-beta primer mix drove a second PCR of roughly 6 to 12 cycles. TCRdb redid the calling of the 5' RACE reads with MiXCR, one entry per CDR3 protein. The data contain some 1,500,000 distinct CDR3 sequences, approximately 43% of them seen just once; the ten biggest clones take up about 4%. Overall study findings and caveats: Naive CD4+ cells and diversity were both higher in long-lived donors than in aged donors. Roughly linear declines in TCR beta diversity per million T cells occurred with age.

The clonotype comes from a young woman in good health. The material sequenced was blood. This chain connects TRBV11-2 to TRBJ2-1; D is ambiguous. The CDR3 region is CASSLGWGLSYNEQFF. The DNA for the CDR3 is TGTGCCAGCAGCTTAGGTTGGGGTTTGTCCTACAATGAGCAGTTCTTC.